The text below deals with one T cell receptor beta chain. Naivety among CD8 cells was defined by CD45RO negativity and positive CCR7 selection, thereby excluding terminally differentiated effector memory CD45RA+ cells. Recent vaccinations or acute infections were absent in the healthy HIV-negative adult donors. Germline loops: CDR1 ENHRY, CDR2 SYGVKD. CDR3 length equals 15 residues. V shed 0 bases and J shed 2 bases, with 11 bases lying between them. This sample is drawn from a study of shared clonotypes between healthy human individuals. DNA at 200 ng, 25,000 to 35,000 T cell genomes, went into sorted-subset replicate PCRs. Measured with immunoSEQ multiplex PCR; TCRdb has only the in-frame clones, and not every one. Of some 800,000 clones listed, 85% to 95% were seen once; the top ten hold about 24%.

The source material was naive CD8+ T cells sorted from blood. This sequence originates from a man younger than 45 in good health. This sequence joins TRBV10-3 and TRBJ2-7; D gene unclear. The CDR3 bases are TGTGCCATCAGTGAGTCATTAGGGTTAACCTACGAGCAGTACTTC. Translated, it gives CAISESLGLTYEQYF.